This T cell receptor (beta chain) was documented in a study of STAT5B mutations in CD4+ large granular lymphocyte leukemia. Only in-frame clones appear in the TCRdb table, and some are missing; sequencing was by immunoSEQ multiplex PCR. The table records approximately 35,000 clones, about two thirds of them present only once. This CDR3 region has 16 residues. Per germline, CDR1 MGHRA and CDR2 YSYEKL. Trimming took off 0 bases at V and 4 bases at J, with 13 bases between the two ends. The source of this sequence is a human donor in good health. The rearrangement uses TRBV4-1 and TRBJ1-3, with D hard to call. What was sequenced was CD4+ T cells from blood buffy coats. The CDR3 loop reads CASSQDNQIVGNTIYF. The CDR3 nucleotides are TGCGCCAGCAGCCAAGATAACCAGATTGTCGGAAACACCATATATTTT.